This entry lists 5 T cell receptor beta chains sequenced from one sample in a study of T cell changes during pregnancy in multiple sclerosis (dated 2019 in TCRdb). The library was obtained by the immunoSEQ multiplex PCR assay. Sourced from immuneACCESS, this table was stored by TCRdb with only in-frame sequences that have V and J called. A share of the clones is absent; for the studies checked, an unresolved V gene accounts for under half, and the remainder has no known explanation. For this sample there are 75,000 to 100,000 clones; 85% to 95% appear just once. The ten largest clones take up 2% to 2.5% of the sample. Specimen: peripheral blood, collected after pregnancy. These receptor sequences come from a female donor with multiple sclerosis, enrolled in a pregnancy study.

About this clone: Other DNA sequences in the sample encode the same CDR3. The V gene is TRBV20-1, the J gene TRBJ2-7; no definite D call. The CDR3 runs to 11 residues. V lost 4 bases and J lost 2, with 6 bases in between. Germline V gene sequence: CDR1 DFQATT, CDR2 SNEGSKA (reference sequence). CDR3 sequence: CSATDTYEQYF. The CDR3, as DNA: TGCAGTGCTACAGACACCTACGAGCAGTACTTC.

In its sample, this clone was seen once. The CDR3 here is CASSLGAGYGYTF. CDR3 sequence (DNA): TGCGCCAGCAGCTTAGGGGCCGGCTATGGCTACACCTTC. The J gene is TRBJ1-2, the V gene TRBV5-1; D possibly corresponds to TRBD1 (5 bases). There are 13 residues in the CDR3. V was cut by 2 bases and J by 4 bases, with 9 bases left in between. Germline CDR1 is SGHRS and CDR2 is YFSETQ.

The V call is TRBV30, the J call TRBJ2-7; 10 nucleotides align to TRBD1. Losses at the gene ends were 5 bases for V and 4 bases for J; bases not matched to a gene: 8. CDR1 and CDR2 (germline): GTSNPN, SVGIG (reference sequence). The CDR3 has 14 amino acids. CDR3 bases: TGTGCCTGGGCTCCGGGACAGGGGATTTACGAGCAGTACTTC. It codes for CAWAPGQGIYEQYF.

The chain recombines TRBV2 with TRBJ2-3; D is unresolved. The CDR3 has 12 residues. V lost 6 bases and J lost 10, with 14 bases in between. CDR1 is SNHLY, CDR2 FYNNEI, per germline. CDR3 sequence reads: CASSLTEPAQYF. The CDR3 DNA is TGTGCCAGCAGCCTCACAGAACCAGCGCAGTATTTT.

This chain joins TRBV5-1 and TRBJ1-1, with TRBD1 matching over 7 bases. The ends lost 2 bases at V and 3 bases at J; junction bases unmatched: 4. The CDR3 is 14 residues long. CDR1 is SGHRS, CDR2 YFSETQ, per germline. The CDR3 sequence is CASSLGQADTEAFF. The CDR3 DNA reads TGCGCCAGCAGCTTAGGACAGGCGGACACTGAAGCTTTCTTT.